These T cell receptor beta chains were read from a single sample in a study of blood T cell repertoires in COVID-19. TCRdb's copy holds only in-frame clones and misses some; the assay was immunoSEQ multiplex PCR. The sample has fewer than 90,000 clones; nearly 80% are singletons. The specimen was peripheral blood. These receptors all come from a man in his 70s with COVID-19, enrolled during active disease. CDR3s include the opening cysteine and the closing phenylalanine or tryptophan. D genes are given only for firm matches. Clone size appears in some rows only: once, few, many, or a class for an expanded clone.

V	J	D	size	DNA	CDR3
TRBV7-2	TRBJ1-2	TRBD1	.	TGTGCCAGCAGCTCAAGTTCCGGGGACAGGGCGTATGGCTACACCTTC	CASSSSSGDRAYGYTF
TRBV6-5	TRBJ1-5	TRBD1	.	TGTGCCAGCAGTTACCAGGGACAGGGTCAGCCCCAGCATTTT	CASSYQGQGQPQHF
TRBV7-9	TRBJ2-7	TRBD2	.	TGTGCCAGCATTCGGTCGGGGGGTAGCTCCTACGAGCAGTACTTC	CASIRSGGSSYEQYF
TRBV5-1	TRBJ2-5	.	.	TGCGCCAGCAGTACGGACTACCCATGGGAGACCCAGTACTTC	CASSTDYPWETQYF
TRBV2	TRBJ1-1	TRBD1	.	TGTGCCAGCAGTGTCGGACAGGGGAGCACTGAAGCTTTCTTT	CASSVGQGSTEAFF
TRBV4-1	TRBJ1-1	TRBD1	.	TGCGCCAGCAGCCACCCGGACAGGGGTCCTGAAGCTTTCTTT	CASSHPDRGPEAFF
TRBV7-2	TRBJ1-1	TRBD1	.	TGTGCCAGCAGCTACGGGACAGGTCTTCCAGCTTTCTTT	CASSYGTGLPAFF
TRBV7-6	TRBJ2-3	.	once	TGTGCCAGCAGACCCAGTAGCACAGATACGCAGTATTTT	CASRPSSTDTQYF
TRBV5-1	TRBJ1-2	TRBD1	.	TGCGCCTCAGCCGAGACAGGGGTTTATGGCTACACCTTC	CASAETGVYGYTF
TRBV6-6	TRBJ1-6	.	.	TGTGCCAGCAGTTACTCGAACAGGGACGGTTCACCCCTCCACTTT	CASSYSNRDGSPLHF
TRBV7-2	TRBJ1-1	.	.	TGTGCCAGCGGCGAGGGATGGACTGAAGCTTTCTTT	CASGEGWTEAFF
TRBV10-3	TRBJ2-1	TRBD2	.	TGTGCCATCAGTGAGTCCTTGACTAGCTTTGAGCAGTTCTTC	CAISESLTSFEQFF
TRBV24-1	TRBJ2-5	TRBD2	once	TGTGCCACCAGTGAAAGACTAGCGGGATCAGAGACCCAGTACTTC	CATSERLAGSETQYF
TRBV18	TRBJ1-1	.	.	TGTGCCAGCTCCTTCGGAGAGGACACTGAAGCTTTCTTT	CASSFGEDTEAFF
TRBV3-1/TRBV3-2	TRBJ2-7	.	.	TGTGCCAGCAGCCCGCGCGGGGCTAATGGGTACTACGAGCAGTACTTC	CASSPRGANGYYEQYF